This paragraph reports one T cell receptor beta chain. These data come from a study of blood T cell repertoires in COVID-19. Study overall: Sample material is recorded as cDNA or gDNA derived from T cells, B-cell-depleted T cells, or PBMCs.

Original processing methods: Amplification with reference gene primers provided the estimates of nucleated cell counts. Profiled with immunoSEQ multiplex PCR; TCRdb holds only in-frame clones, not every one. For V, J and clone size, that table is used; D and trimming come from the DNA. The sample shows around 140,000 clones, 80% to 90% of them seen only once. The receptor was derived from a woman aged 50 to 60 with acute or convalescent COVID-19. Input material: peripheral blood.

DNA of the CDR3: TGTGCCAGCAGTTCCATGGGGCAGGGGATTTATAGCAATCAGCCCCAGCATTTT. The encoded protein is CASSSMGQGIYSNQPQHF. The rearrangement joins TRBV6-2 or TRBV6-3 to TRBJ1-5; weak D call: TRBD1 (6 bases). Per germline, CDR1 MNHEY and CDR2 SVGEGT. V lost 4 bases to trimming and J lost 0 bases, with 19 bases between them. The CDR3 loop spans 18 amino acids.